There are a few counts of the clone carrying this T cell receptor (beta chain). Its antigen is unknown. This entry is derived from a study of lung T cells in sarcoidosis with Löfgren's syndrome. Study details: Bronchoalveolar lavage fluid in sarcoidosis accumulates CD4+ T cells. Study results and limitations: The most expanded V genes in Löfgren's patients were reportedly TRAV12-1 and TRBV2. Multiple Löfgren's syndrome patients reportedly shared TRAV12-1 and TRBV2 CDR3 motifs, suggesting public CD4+ TCRs.

The length of the CDR3 is 16 residues. CDR1 SGHRS and CDR2 YFSETQ come from the germline V gene. Trimming removed 4 bases from V and 4 bases from J; junction bases left unmatched: 9. TCRdb reprocessed the reads via MiXCR and lists one record per CDR3 protein. The sample lists 58,000 or so distinct CDR3 sequences, approximately 21% occurring once. J is TRBJ2-1 and V is TRBV5-1; TRBD1 matches at 9 bases. The receptor's source is a human donor with sarcoidosis (Löfgren's syndrome or another form), or a control subject (not recorded which). Sequencing used CD4+ T cells from PBMCs. CDR3 nucleotide sequence: TGCGCCAGCAGCAGACAACAGGGGGCGACTTACAATGAGCAGTTCTTC. This encodes CASSRQQGATYNEQFF.